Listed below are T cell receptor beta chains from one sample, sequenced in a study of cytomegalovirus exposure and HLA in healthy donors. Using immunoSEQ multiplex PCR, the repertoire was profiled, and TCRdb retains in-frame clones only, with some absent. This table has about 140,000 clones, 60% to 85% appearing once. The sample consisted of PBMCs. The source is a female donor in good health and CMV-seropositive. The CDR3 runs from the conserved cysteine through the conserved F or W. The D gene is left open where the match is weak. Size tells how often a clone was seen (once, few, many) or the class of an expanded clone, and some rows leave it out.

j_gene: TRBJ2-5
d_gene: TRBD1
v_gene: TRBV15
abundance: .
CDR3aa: CATSRGSRDSFMAQYF
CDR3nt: TGTGCCACCAGCAGAGGATCCCGGGACAGCTTTATGGCCCAGTACTTC

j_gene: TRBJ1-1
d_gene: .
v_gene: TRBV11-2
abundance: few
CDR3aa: CASSPLIHGREAFF
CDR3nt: TGTGCCAGCAGCCCCTTAATTCACGGTCGGGAAGCTTTCTTT

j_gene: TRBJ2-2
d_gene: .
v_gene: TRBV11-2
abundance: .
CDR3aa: CASSFGVNTGELFF
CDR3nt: TGTGCCAGCAGCTTCGGGGTGAACACCGGGGAGCTGTTTTTT

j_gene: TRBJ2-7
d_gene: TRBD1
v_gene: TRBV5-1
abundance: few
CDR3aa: CASSLGRQGYEQYF
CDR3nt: TGCGCCAGCAGCTTGGGGAGACAGGGGTACGAGCAGTACTTC

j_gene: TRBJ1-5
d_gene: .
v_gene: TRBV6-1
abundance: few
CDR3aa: CASREAYNQPQHF
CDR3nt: TGTGCCAGCCGGGAGGCTTACAATCAGCCCCAGCATTTT

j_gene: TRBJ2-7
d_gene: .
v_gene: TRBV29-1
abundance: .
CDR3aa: CSVEMTGAYEQYF
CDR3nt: TGCAGCGTTGAAATGACGGGAGCCTACGAGCAGTACTTC

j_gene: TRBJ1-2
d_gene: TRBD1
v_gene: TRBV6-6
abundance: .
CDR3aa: CASRRTGGNYGYTF
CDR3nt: TGTGCCAGCAGAAGGACAGGGGGGAACTATGGCTACACCTTC

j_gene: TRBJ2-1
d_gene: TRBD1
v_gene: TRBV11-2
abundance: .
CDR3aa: CASSRPGQDYNEQFF
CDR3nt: TGTGCCAGCAGCCGACCGGGACAGGACTACAATGAGCAGTTCTTC

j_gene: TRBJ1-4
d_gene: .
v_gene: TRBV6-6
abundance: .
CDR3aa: CASSYSTGPQFKLFF
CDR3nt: TGTGCCAGCAGTTACTCGACGGGTCCGCAGTTTAAACTGTTTTTT

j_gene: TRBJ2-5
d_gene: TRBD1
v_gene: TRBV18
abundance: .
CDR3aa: CASSRYRGHQETQYF
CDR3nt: TGTGCCAGCTCTCGATACAGGGGTCATCAAGAGACCCAGTACTTC

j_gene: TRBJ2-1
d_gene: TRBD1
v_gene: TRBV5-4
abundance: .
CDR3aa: CASSFGQGRIYNEQFF
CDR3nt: TGTGCCAGCAGCTTCGGACAGGGACGCATCTACAATGAGCAGTTCTTC

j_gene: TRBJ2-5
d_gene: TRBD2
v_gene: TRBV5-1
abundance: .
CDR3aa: CASSLVGGKETQYF
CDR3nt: TGCGCCAGCAGCTTGGTGGGGGGGAAGGAGACCCAGTACTTC

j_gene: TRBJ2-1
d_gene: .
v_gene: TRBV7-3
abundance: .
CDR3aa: CASSSRQDNEQFF
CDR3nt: TGTGCCAGCAGCTCCAGACAGGACAATGAGCAGTTCTTC

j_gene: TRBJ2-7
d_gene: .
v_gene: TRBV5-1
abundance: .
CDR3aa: CASSLALGADEQYF
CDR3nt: TGCGCCAGCAGCTTGGCTCTGGGGGCGGACGAGCAGTACTTC